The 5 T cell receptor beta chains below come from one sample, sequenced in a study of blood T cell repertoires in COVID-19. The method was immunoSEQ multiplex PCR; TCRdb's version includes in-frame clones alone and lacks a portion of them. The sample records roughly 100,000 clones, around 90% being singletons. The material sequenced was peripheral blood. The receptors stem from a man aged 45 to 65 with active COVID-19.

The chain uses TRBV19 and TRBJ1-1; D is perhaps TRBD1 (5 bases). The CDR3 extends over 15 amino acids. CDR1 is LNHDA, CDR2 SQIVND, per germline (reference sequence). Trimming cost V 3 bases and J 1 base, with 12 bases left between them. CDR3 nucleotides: TGTGCCAGTAGTATCGGCTACAGGCAGAACACTGAAGCTTTCTTT. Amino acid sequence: CASSIGYRQNTEAFF.

DNA for the CDR3: TGTGCCAGCAGCTCAAAGCCTCCGGTTAGCGGGGGGCAATGCAATGAGCAGTTCTTC. It translates to CASSSKPPVSGGQCNEQFF. The chain employs TRBV7-6 and TRBJ2-1, with 10 bases fitting TRBD2. CDR3 length: 19 amino acids. Trimming at V came to 4 bases and at J to 6 bases, leaving 18 bases not matched to a gene. Germline CDR1 and CDR2: SGHVS and FNYEAQ. The entire variable domain, with the rest obtained from reference TRBV7-6 and TRBJ2-1, is as follows: GAGVSQSPRYKVTKRGQDVALRCDPISGHVSLYWYRQALGQGPEFLTYFNYEAQQDKSGLPNDRFSAERPEGSISTLTIQRTEQRDSAMYRCASSSKPPVSGGQCNEQFFGPGTRLTVL.

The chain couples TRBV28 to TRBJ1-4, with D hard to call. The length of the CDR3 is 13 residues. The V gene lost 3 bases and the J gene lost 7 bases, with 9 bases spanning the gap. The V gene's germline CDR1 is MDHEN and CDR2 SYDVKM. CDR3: CASSLAVFEKLFF. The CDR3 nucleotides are TGTGCCAGCAGTTTGGCGGTTTTTGAAAAACTGTTTTTT.

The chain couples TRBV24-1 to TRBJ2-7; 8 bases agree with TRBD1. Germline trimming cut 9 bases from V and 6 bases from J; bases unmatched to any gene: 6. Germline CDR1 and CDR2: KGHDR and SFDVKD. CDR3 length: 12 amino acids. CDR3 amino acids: CATLGTGGEQYF. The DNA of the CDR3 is TGTGCCACCCTCGGGACAGGTGGCGAGCAGTACTTC.

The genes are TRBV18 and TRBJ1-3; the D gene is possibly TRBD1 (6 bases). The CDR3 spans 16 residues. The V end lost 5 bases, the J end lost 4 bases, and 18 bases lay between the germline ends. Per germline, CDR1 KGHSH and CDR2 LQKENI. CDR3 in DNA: TGTGCCAGCTCAACAACAGGGAATGGCCAAGGAAACACCATATATTTT. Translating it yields CASSTTGNGQGNTIYF.